A selection of T cell receptor beta chains follows, all from one sample in a study of cytomegalovirus exposure and HLA in healthy donors. Generated by immunoSEQ multiplex PCR, the TCRdb table keeps only in-frame clones and is missing some. The sample consists of more than 150,000 clones, around 86% of them appearing once. Input material: PBMCs. These receptors were taken from a woman aged 18-29 years in good health and CMV-seronegative. CDR3s include the opening cysteine and the closing phenylalanine or tryptophan. D genes are given only for firm matches. Not every row has a clone size; where given, it reads once, few, many or a size class.

j_call: TRBJ2-5; clone_size: -; v_call: TRBV25-1; d_call: TRBD1; cdr3_aa: CASSESPQGAWEETQYF; cdr3_nt: TGTGCCAGCAGTGAATCCCCACAGGGGGCATGGGAGGAGACCCAGTACTTC
j_call: TRBJ1-6; clone_size: few; v_call: TRBV5-1; d_call: -; cdr3_aa: CASSLGLGTDSPLHF; cdr3_nt: TGCGCCAGCAGCTTGGGACTCGGCACTGATTCACCCCTCCACTTT
j_call: TRBJ2-5; clone_size: once; v_call: TRBV10-1; d_call: -; cdr3_aa: CASSESALGTQYF; cdr3_nt: TGCGCCAGCAGTGAGTCAGCCCTAGGGACCCAGTACTTC
j_call: TRBJ1-2; clone_size: -; v_call: TRBV27; d_call: -; cdr3_aa: CASSLKEGHSYGYTF; cdr3_nt: TGTGCCAGCAGTTTAAAAGAGGGTCACAGCTATGGCTACACCTTC
j_call: TRBJ2-7; clone_size: -; v_call: TRBV27; d_call: TRBD2; cdr3_aa: CASSLSPLAATYEQYF; cdr3_nt: TGTGCCAGCAGTTTATCGCCACTAGCGGCCACCTACGAGCAGTACTTC
j_call: TRBJ2-7; clone_size: -; v_call: TRBV28; d_call: -; cdr3_aa: CASSSGTVPQEQYF; cdr3_nt: TGTGCCAGCAGTTCCGGGACTGTGCCTCAAGAGCAGTACTTC
j_call: TRBJ2-7; clone_size: -; v_call: TRBV19; d_call: -; cdr3_aa: CASRQGGEQYF; cdr3_nt: TGTGCCAGTCGACAGGGAGGAGAGCAGTACTTC
j_call: TRBJ2-1; clone_size: few; v_call: TRBV28; d_call: TRBD2; cdr3_aa: CASSFGRATEQFF; cdr3_nt: TGTGCCAGCAGTTTTGGGAGGGCCACTGAGCAGTTCTTC
j_call: TRBJ1-4; clone_size: -; v_call: TRBV4-2; d_call: -; cdr3_aa: CASSQELGGRGEKLFF; cdr3_nt: TGTGCCAGCAGCCAAGAATTGGGCGGCCGGGGAGAAAAACTGTTTTTT
j_call: TRBJ2-3; clone_size: once; v_call: TRBV5-1; d_call: TRBD1; cdr3_aa: CASSSRGRGSTDTQYF; cdr3_nt: TGCGCCAGCAGCTCCCGCGGCAGGGGGAGCACAGATACGCAGTATTTT
j_call: TRBJ2-2; clone_size: few; v_call: TRBV12-5; d_call: -; cdr3_aa: CASGLGGTWGAGELFF; cdr3_nt: TGTGCTAGTGGTTTGGGAGGAACCTGGGGCGCCGGGGAGCTGTTTTTT
j_call: TRBJ1-3; clone_size: -; v_call: TRBV4-1; d_call: TRBD1; cdr3_aa: CASSQDDRGLGNTIYF; cdr3_nt: TGCGCCAGCAGCCAGGACGACAGGGGGCTAGGAAACACCATATATTTT
j_call: TRBJ2-5; clone_size: -; v_call: TRBV10-3; d_call: -; cdr3_aa: CAISEESIQETQYF; cdr3_nt: TGTGCCATCAGTGAAGAGTCAATTCAAGAGACCCAGTACTTC
j_call: TRBJ1-1; clone_size: -; v_call: TRBV18; d_call: -; cdr3_aa: CASSTSGTRMNTEAFF; cdr3_nt: TGTGCCAGCTCAACATCCGGGACAAGGATGAACACTGAAGCTTTCTTT
j_call: TRBJ1-1; clone_size: -; v_call: TRBV4-2; d_call: -; cdr3_aa: CASSQDSGGRAFF; cdr3_nt: TGTGCCAGCAGCCAAGATTCTGGGGGCCGAGCTTTCTTT
j_call: TRBJ2-5; clone_size: -; v_call: TRBV9; d_call: -; cdr3_aa: CASSVGPIQETQYF; cdr3_nt: TGTGCCAGCAGCGTAGGGCCGATCCAAGAGACCCAGTACTTC
j_call: TRBJ2-7; clone_size: -; v_call: TRBV5-8; d_call: -; cdr3_aa: CASSLAGLAVSYEQYF; cdr3_nt: TGTGCCAGCAGCTTGGCCGGGTTAGCGGTCTCCTACGAGCAGTACTTC